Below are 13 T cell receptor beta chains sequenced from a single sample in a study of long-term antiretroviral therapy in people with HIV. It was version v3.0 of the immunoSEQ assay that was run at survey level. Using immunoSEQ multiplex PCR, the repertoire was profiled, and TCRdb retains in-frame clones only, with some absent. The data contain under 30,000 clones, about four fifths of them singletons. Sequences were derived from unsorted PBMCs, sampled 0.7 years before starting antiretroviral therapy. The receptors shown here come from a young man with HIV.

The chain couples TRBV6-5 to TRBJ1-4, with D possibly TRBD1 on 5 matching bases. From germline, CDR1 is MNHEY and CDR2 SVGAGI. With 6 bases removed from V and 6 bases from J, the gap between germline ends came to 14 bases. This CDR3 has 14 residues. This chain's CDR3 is CASRTWGVDEKLFF. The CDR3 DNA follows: TGTGCCAGCAGAACCTGGGGGGTGGATGAAAAACTGTTTTTT.

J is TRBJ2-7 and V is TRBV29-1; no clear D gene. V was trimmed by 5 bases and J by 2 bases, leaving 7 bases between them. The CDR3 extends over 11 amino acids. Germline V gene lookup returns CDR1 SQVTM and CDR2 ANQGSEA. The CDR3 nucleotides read TGCAGCGTTTTCGCAGCCTACGAGCAGTACTTC. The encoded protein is CSVFAAYEQYF.

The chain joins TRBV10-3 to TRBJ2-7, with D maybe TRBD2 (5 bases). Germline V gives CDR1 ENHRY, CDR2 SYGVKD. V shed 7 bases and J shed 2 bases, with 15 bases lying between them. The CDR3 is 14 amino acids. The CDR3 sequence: CAITEAAGTYEQYF. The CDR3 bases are TGTGCCATCACGGAGGCGGCAGGTACCTACGAGCAGTACTTC.

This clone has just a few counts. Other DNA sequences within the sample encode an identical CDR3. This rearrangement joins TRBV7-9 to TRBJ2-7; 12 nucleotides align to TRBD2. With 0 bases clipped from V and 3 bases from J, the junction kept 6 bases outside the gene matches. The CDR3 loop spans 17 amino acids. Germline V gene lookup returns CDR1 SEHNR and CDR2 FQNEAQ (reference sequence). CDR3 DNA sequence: TGTGCCAGCAGCTTAGCCCCCCTAGCGGGGGGGCACTACGAGCAGTACTTC. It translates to CASSLAPLAGGHYEQYF.

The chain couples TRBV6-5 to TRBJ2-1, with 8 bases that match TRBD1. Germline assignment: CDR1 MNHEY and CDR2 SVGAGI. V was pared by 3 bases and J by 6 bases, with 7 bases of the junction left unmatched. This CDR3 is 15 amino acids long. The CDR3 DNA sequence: TGTGCCAGCAGTTATGAGACAGGGGCCCCCAATGAGCAGTTCTTC. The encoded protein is CASSYETGAPNEQFF.

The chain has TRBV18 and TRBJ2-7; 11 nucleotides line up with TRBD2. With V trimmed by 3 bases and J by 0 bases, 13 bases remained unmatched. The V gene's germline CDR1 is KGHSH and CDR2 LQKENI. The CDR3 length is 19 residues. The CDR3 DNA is TGTGCCAGCTCACCGCTAGCGGGAGGCAAAAAGGTGAGCTCCTACGAGCAGTACTTC. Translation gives CASSPLAGGKKVSSYEQYF.

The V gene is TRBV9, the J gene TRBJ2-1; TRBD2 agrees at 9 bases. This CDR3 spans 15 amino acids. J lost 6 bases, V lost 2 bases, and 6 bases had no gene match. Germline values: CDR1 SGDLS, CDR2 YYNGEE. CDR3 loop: CASSVLAGSVNEQFF. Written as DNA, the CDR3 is TGTGCCAGCAGCGTCCTAGCGGGGAGCGTCAATGAGCAGTTCTTC.

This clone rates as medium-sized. The CDR3 spells CASSSLNRGTEAFF. Written as DNA, the CDR3 is TGTGCCAGCAGCTCACTCAATCGGGGGACTGAAGCTTTCTTT. The chain uses TRBV7-9 and TRBJ1-1; possible D gene TRBD1, 5 bases. The CDR3 consists of 14 residues. Between the trimmed V and J ends, which lost 4 bases and 5 bases, there was a span of 14 bases. Germline assignment: CDR1 SEHNR and CDR2 FQNEAQ (reference sequence). Looking up the rest from reference TRBV7-9 and TRBJ1-1 gives the full variable domain: DTGVSQNPRHKITKRGQNVTFRCDPISEHNRLYWYRQTLGQGPEFLTYFQNEAQLEKSRLLSDRFSAERPKGSFSTLEIQRTEQGDSAMYLCASSSLNRGTEAFFGQGTRLTVV.

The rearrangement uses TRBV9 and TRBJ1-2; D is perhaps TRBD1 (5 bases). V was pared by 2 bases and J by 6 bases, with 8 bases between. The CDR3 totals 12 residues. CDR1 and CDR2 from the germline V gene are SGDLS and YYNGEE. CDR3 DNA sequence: TGTGCCAGCAGCGTCGGGGGGAATGGCTACACCTTC. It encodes CASSVGGNGYTF. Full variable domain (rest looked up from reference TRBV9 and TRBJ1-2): DSGVTQTPKHLITATGQRVTLRCSPRSGDLSVYWYQQSLDQGLQFLIQYYNGEERAKGNILERFSAQQFPDLHSELNLSSLELGDSALYFCASSVGGNGYTFGSGTRLTVV.

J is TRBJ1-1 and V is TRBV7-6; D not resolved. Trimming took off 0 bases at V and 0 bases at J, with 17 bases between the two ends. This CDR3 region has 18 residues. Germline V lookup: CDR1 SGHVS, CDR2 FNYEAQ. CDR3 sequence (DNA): TGTGCCAGCAGCTTAGCTTCAGGCGGATCCAGCATGAACACTGAAGCTTTCTTT. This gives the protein CASSLASGGSSMNTEAFF.

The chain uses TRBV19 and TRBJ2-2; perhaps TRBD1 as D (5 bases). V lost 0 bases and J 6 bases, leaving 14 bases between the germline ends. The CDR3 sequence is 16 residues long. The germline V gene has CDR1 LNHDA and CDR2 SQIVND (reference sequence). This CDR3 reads CASSIERARVAGELFF. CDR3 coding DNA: TGTGCCAGTAGTATAGAAAGGGCCAGGGTTGCCGGGGAGCTGTTTTTT.

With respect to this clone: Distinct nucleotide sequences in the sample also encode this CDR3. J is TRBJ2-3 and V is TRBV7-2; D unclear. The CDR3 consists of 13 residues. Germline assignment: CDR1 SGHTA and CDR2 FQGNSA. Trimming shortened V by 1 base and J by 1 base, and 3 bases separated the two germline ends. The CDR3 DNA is TGTGCCAGCAGCTTAGACCGCACAGATACGCAGTATTTT. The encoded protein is CASSLDRTDTQYF.

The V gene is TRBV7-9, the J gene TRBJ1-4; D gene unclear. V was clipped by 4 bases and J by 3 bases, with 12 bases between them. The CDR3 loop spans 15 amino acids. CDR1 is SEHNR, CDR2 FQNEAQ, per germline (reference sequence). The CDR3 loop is CASSSYLIANEKLFF. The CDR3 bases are TGTGCCAGCAGCTCCTACCTCATAGCTAATGAAAAACTGTTTTTT.